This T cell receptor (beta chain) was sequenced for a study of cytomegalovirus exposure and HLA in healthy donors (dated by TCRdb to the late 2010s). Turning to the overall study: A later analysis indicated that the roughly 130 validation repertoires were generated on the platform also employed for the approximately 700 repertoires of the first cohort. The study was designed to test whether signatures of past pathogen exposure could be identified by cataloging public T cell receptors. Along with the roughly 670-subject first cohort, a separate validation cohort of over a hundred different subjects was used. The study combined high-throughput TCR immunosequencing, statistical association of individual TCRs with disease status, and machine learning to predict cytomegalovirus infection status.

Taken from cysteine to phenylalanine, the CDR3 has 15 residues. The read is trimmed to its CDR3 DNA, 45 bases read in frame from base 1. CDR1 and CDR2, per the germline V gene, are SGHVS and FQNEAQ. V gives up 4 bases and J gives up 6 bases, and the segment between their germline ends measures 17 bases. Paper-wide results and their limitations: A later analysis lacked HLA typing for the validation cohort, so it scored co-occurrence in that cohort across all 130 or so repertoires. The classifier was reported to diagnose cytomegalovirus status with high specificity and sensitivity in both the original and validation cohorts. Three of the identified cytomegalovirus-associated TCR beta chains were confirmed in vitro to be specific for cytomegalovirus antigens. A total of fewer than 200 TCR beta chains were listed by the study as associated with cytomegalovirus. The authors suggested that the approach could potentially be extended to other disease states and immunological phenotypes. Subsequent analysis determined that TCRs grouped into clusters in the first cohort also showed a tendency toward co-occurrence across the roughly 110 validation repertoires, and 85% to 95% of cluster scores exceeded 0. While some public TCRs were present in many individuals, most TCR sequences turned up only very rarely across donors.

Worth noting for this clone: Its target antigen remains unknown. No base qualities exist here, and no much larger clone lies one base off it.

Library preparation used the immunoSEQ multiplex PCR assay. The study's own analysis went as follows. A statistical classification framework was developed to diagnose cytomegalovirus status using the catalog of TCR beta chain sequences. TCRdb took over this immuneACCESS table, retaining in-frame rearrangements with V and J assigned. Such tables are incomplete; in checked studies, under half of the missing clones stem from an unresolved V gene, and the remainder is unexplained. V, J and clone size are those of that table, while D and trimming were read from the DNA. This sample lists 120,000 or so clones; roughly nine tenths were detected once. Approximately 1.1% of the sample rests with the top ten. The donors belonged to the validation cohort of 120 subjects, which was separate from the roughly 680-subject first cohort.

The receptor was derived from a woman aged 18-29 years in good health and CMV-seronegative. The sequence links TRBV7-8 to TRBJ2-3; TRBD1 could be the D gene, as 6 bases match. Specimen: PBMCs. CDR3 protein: CASSSDRLPLDTQYF. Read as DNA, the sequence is TGTGCCAGCAGCTCGGACAGACTCCCGCTCGATACGCAGTATTTT. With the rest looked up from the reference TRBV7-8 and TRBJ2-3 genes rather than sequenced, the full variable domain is GAGVSQSPRYKVAKRGQDVALRCDPISGHVSLFWYQQALGQGPEFLTYFQNEAQLDKSGLPSDRFFAERPEGSVSTLKIQRTQQEDSAVYLCASSSDRLPLDTQYFGPGTRLTVL.